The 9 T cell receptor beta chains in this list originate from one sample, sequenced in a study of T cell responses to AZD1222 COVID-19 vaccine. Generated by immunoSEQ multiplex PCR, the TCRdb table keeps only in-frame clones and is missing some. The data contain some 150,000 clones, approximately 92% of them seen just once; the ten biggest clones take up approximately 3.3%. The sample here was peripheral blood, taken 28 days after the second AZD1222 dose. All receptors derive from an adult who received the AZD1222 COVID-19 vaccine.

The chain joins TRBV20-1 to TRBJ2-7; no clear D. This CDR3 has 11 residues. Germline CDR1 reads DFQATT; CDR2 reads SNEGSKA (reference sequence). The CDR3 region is CSLTYSYEQYF. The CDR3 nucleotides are TGCAGCTTGACATACTCCTACGAGCAGTACTTC.

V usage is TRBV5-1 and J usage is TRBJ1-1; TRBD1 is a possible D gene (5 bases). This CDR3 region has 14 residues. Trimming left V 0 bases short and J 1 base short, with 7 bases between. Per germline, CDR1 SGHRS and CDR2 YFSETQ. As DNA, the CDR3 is TGCGCCAGCAGCTTGGAGGGGTCGAACACTGAAGCTTTCTTT. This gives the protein CASSLEGSNTEAFF. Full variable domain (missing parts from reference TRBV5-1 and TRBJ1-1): KAGVTQTPRYLIKTRGQQVTLSCSPISGHRSVSWYQQTPGQGLQFLFEYFSETQRNKGNFPGRFSGRQFSNSRSEMNVSTLELGDSALYLCASSLEGSNTEAFFGQGTRLTVV.

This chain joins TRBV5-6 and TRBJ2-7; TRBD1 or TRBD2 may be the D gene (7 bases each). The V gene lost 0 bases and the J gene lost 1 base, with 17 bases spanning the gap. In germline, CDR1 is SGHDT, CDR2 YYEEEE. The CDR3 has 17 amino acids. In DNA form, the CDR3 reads TGTGCCAGCAGCTTGGAGGGGAGGGGGCAGATATCCTACGAGCAGTACTTC. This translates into CASSLEGRGQISYEQYF. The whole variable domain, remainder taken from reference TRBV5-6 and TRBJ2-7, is DAGVTQSPTHLIKTRGQQVTLRCSPKSGHDTVSWYQQALGQGPQFIFQYYEEEERQRGNFPDRFSGHQFPNYSSELNVNALLLGDSALYLCASSLEGRGQISYEQYFGPGTRLTVT.

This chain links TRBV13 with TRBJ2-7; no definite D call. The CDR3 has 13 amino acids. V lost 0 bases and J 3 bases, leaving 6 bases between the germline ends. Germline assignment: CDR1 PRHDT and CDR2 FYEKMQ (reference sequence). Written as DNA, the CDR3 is TGTGCCAGCAGCTTAGGCGGGTTCTACGAGCAGTACTTC. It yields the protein CASSLGGFYEQYF.

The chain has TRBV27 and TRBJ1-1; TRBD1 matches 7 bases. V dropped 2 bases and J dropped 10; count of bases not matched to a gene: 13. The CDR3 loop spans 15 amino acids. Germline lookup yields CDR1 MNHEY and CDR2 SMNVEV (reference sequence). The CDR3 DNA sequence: TGTGCCAGCAGTTTACGGGTGGCAGGGGGTGGGGTAGCTTTCTTT. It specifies CASSLRVAGGGVAFF.

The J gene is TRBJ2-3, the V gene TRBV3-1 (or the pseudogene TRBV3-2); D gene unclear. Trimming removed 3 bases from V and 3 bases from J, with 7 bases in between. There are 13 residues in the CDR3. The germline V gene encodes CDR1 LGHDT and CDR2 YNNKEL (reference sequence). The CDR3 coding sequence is TGTGCCAGCAGCCAGACATGGACAGATACGCAGTATTTT. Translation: CASSQTWTDTQYF.

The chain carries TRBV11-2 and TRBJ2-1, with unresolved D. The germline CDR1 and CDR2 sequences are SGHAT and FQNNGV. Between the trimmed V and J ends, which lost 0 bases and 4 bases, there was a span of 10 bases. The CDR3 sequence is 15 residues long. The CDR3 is CASSLDPLGYNEQFF. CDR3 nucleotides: TGTGCCAGCAGCTTAGACCCTCTCGGATACAATGAGCAGTTCTTC.

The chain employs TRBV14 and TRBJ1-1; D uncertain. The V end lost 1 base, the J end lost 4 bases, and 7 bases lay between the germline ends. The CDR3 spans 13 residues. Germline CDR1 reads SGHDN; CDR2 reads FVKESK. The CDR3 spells CASSQARGTEAFF. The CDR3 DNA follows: TGTGCCAGCAGCCAAGCCCGGGGCACTGAAGCTTTCTTT. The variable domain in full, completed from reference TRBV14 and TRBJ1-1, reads EAGVTQFPSHSVIEKGQTVTLRCDPISGHDNLYWYRRVMGKEIKFLLHFVKESKQDESGMPNNRFLAERTGGTYSTLKVQPAELEDSGVYFCASSQARGTEAFFGQGTRLTVV.

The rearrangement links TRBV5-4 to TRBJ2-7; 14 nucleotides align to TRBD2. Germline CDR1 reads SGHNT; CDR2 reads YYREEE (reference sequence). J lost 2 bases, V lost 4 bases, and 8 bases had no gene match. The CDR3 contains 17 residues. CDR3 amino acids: CASSATSGREGTYEQYF. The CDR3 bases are TGTGCCAGCAGCGCGACTAGCGGGAGGGAAGGAACCTACGAGCAGTACTTC. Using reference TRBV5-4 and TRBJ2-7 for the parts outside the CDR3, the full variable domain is ETGVTQSPTHLIKTRGQQVTLRCSSQSGHNTVSWYQQALGQGPQFIFQYYREEENGRGNFPPRFSGLQFPNYSSELNVNALELDDSALYLCASSATSGREGTYEQYFGPGTRLTVT.